This is a list of T cell receptor beta chains from one sample in a study of T cell responses to AZD1222 COVID-19 vaccine. The data were produced by immunoSEQ multiplex PCR, yet TCRdb's version contains in-frame clones alone and is incomplete. Found here are about 110,000 clones, 70% to 90% of them singletons; the top ten hold less than 3.5%. Sequences were derived from peripheral blood, sampled on day 0 of AZD1222 vaccination. The receptor set was obtained from an adult in good health. The CDR3 runs from the conserved cysteine through the conserved F or W.

V gene: TRBV7-2; J gene: TRBJ2-7; CDR3 protein: CASSHDRGYEQYF
V gene: TRBV18; J gene: TRBJ1-4; CDR3 protein: CASSQVTQGGNEKLFF
V gene: TRBV20-1; J gene: TRBJ2-5; CDR3 protein: CSASSFQETQYF
V gene: TRBV3-1/TRBV3-2; J gene: TRBJ2-7; CDR3 protein: CASSQVAQEWYEQYF
V gene: TRBV27; J gene: TRBJ2-3; CDR3 protein: CASSLVAPDTQYF
V gene: TRBV19; J gene: TRBJ1-1; CDR3 protein: CASSGPGGGTEAFF
V gene: TRBV7-9; J gene: TRBJ2-7; CDR3 protein: CASSLDLGSGYEQYF
V gene: TRBV6-5; J gene: TRBJ1-5; CDR3 protein: CASIGNTSPIPQHF
V gene: TRBV29-1; J gene: TRBJ2-1; CDR3 protein: CSVEGLAGYNEQFF
V gene: TRBV5-1; J gene: TRBJ2-7; CDR3 protein: CASSRGSYEQYF
V gene: TRBV5-1; J gene: TRBJ1-4; CDR3 protein: CASSLGRDRKLFF
V gene: TRBV28; J gene: TRBJ1-3; CDR3 protein: CASSSLQSITGNTIYF
V gene: TRBV5-1; J gene: TRBJ2-1; CDR3 protein: CASSVQVKTYNEQFF
V gene: TRBV11-1; J gene: TRBJ2-2; CDR3 protein: CARPWRPTGELFF
V gene: TRBV6-5; J gene: TRBJ2-1; CDR3 protein: CASSYGDRGIPNEQFF
V gene: TRBV12-3/TRBV12-4; J gene: TRBJ1-1; CDR3 protein: CASAWDRATEAFF
V gene: TRBV7-6; J gene: TRBJ1-1; CDR3 protein: CASRQGLENTEAFF
V gene: TRBV19; J gene: TRBJ1-5; CDR3 protein: CASSLFGPRGAQPQHF
V gene: TRBV4-2; J gene: TRBJ2-1; CDR3 protein: CASSQGGAYNEQFF
V gene: TRBV27; J gene: TRBJ1-2; CDR3 protein: CASRYNRGDGYTF
V gene: TRBV28; J gene: TRBJ1-1; CDR3 protein: CASSFRFGGPEAFF
V gene: TRBV9; J gene: TRBJ1-4; CDR3 protein: CASSGPNPGQANEKLFF
V gene: TRBV28; J gene: TRBJ1-1; CDR3 protein: CASSSMTVTEAFF
V gene: TRBV9; J gene: TRBJ2-7; CDR3 protein: CASSPRGTGAYEQYF
V gene: TRBV5-1; J gene: TRBJ2-4; CDR3 protein: CASSLAPVEGKNIQYF
V gene: TRBV3-1/TRBV3-2; J gene: TRBJ1-3; CDR3 protein: CASRGQTSGNTIYF
V gene: TRBV5-1; J gene: TRBJ2-7; CDR3 protein: CASSSPQGKQYF
V gene: TRBV11-3; J gene: TRBJ2-1; CDR3 protein: CASSSPPEVVNEQFF
V gene: TRBV4-3; J gene: TRBJ2-3; CDR3 protein: CASSQTIAGVHILLPSTDTQYF
V gene: TRBV30; J gene: TRBJ2-6; CDR3 protein: CAWSALGSGANVLTF
V gene: TRBV9; J gene: TRBJ1-2; CDR3 protein: CASSAPRGSYGYTF
V gene: TRBV19; J gene: TRBJ1-3; CDR3 protein: CASNLIGSGNTIYF
V gene: TRBV7-2; J gene: TRBJ2-2; CDR3 protein: CASSLILKEPGELFF
V gene: TRBV6-2/TRBV6-3; J gene: TRBJ1-2; CDR3 protein: CASSYSTGFVGGYTF
V gene: TRBV7-2; J gene: TRBJ2-1; CDR3 protein: CASSRQRNEQFF
V gene: TRBV7-2; J gene: TRBJ2-3; CDR3 protein: CASSPRGGGRDTQYF
V gene: TRBV21-1; J gene: TRBJ2-7; CDR3 protein: CASSNRGLLWAYEQYF
V gene: TRBV29-1; J gene: TRBJ1-1; CDR3 protein: CSERTGSNTEAFF
V gene: TRBV3-1/TRBV3-2; J gene: TRBJ2-3; CDR3 protein: CASRLRQGGGDTQYF
V gene: TRBV7-2; J gene: TRBJ2-2; CDR3 protein: CASSSYRLGGSSTGELFF